This paragraph covers one TCR beta chain sequence. Germline-derived CDR1 and CDR2 are SGHRS and YFSETQ. V trimming: 4 bases; J trimming: 1 base; junction bases outside the gene matches: 15. The CDR3 runs 19 residues. The data are from a study of shared clonotypes between healthy human individuals. Study at large: CD8 memory received one plate per donor, CD8 naive two, CD4 memory three and CD4 naive three.

Some clones are missing from TCRdb's copy, which holds only in-frame ones; the method was immunoSEQ multiplex PCR. This sample has 2 million to 2.5 million clones, with roughly 90% found just once. Sequencing used naive CD4+ T cells from PBMCs. Subset denoted: CD45RA+ positively selected. The chain is built from TRBV5-1 and TRBJ2-3; TRBD1 matches at 10 bases. The TCR sequence derives from a man aged 18 to 35 in good health. Some clones in this sample may be carry-over from other donors' samples. The CDR3 is CASSVYLPGTGAGTDTQYF. The DNA for the CDR3 is TGCGCCAGCAGCGTATACTTGCCCGGGACAGGGGCTGGCACAGATACGCAGTATTTT.